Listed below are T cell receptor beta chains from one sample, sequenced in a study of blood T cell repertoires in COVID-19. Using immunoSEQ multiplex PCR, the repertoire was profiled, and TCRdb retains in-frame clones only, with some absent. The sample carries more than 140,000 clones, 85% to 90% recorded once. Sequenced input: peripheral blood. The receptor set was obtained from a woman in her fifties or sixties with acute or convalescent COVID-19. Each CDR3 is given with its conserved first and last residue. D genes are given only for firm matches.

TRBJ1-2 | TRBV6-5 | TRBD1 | CASSSTGVGDYGYTF
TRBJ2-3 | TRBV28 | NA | CASSVTGDTQYF
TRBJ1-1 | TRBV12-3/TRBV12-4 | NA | CASSLQGNTEAFF
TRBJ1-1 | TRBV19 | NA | CASSKQGTEAFF
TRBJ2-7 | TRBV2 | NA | CASSERGYEQYF
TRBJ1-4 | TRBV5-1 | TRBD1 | CASSLQGNEKLFF
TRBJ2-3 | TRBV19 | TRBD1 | CASRGQGPPRWNF
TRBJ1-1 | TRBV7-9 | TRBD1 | CASSLGQPKAEAFF
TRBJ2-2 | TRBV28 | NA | CASSLWGRSNTGELFF
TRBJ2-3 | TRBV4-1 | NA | CASSPVGASEADTQYF
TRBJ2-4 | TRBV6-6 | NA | CASSYGAGLAKNIQYF
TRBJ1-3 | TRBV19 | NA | CASRRTSGNTIYF
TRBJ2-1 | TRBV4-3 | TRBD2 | CASSQALAGAYNEQFF
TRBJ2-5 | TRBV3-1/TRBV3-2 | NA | CASSKRSTQKETQYF
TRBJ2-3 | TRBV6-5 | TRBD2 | CASSLAGGPDTQYF
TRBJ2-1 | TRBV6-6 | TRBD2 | CASSHTSGATYNEQFF
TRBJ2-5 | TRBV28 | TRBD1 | CASSLQGAGETQYF
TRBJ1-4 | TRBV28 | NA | CASSLSTGLATNEKLFF
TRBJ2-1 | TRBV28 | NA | CASSAPGTSYEQFF
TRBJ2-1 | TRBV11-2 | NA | CASSRLQGGNEQFF
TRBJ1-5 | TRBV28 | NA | CASSSRAGGQIQPQHF
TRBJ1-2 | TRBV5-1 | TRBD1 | CASSLRQGYGYTF
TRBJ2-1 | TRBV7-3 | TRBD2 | CASSPGTSYEQFF
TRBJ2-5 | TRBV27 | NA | CASSFAGSQETQYF
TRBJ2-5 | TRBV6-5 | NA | CASALQGIAETQYF
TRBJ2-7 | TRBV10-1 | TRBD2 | CASSGGLADYEQYF
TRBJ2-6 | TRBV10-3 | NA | CAISHGSSGANVLTF
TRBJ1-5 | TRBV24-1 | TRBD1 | CATSDTGGSNQPQHF
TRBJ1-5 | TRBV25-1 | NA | CASSEGGRGYNQPQHF
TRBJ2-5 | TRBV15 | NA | CATSGGLLETQYF
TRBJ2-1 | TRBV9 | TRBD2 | CASSATSGGAISYNEQFF
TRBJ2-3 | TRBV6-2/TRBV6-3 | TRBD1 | CASSYPDRQGSSKSTQYF
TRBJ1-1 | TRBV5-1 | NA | CASSSGLGGLEAFF
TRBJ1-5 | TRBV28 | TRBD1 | CASSLGTGPNQPQHF
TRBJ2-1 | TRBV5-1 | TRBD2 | CASSDRTSGGAPFGEQFF
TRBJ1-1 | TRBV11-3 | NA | CASSSSQGKGTEAFF
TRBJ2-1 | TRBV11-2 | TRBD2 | CASSLDPAGVREQFF
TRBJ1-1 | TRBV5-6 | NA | CASSLFLFLGNTEAFF
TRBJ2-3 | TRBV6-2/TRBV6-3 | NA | CASSLRGDTQYF
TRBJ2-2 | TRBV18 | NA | CASSPPSNTGELFF
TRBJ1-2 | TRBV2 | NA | CASSEARGQTYGYTF